This TCR beta chain is drawn from a study of prognosis after radiotherapy for stage I lung cancer. Two rounds of multiplex PCR amplified TCR beta CDR3 from genomic DNA. Gene-specific primers for each TRBV and TRBJ gene drove first-round PCR. Amplification in the second PCR round was performed with universal primers. One entry per CDR3 protein results from TCRdb running MiXCR on the multiplex PCR reads. Among about 12,000 distinct CDR3 sequences listed, approximately 40% were seen once. Study-level findings and limits: Patients who developed distant metastases had lower Shannon entropy after stereotactic body radiation therapy. Tumor specificity was not determined for the expanded TCR clones.

This clonotype was counted ten times or more. The antigen is unknown. The CDR3 is 14 residues long. V was clipped by 5 bases and J by 5 bases, with 15 bases between them. The chain employs TRBV12-3 or TRBV12-4 and TRBJ1-1, with unresolved D. The source of this sequence is a donor aged 50 or older with non-small cell lung cancer. Here the sequenced sample was PBMCs, taken before or after stereotactic body radiation therapy (not recorded which). CDR3 protein: CASSQKLGFTEAFF. As DNA, the CDR3 is TGTGCCAGCAGTCAAAAACTGGGGTTTACTGAAGCTTTCTTT.